The present entry profiles one TCR beta chain with its context. Cohorts were assigned according to the clinical history that participants reported. Donors of Cohort 3 who recovered were those that had two negative PCRs, clearance, or symptom resolution. Sequencing was performed with immunoSEQ multiplex PCR; in TCRdb, only in-frame clones are kept and a portion is missing. The sample lists about 250,000 clones, about nine tenths occurring once. The sample originates from a study of blood T cell repertoires in COVID-19. This CDR3 is 14 amino acids long. V lost 1 base, J lost 4 bases, and 10 bases lay in between. Germline CDR1 MGHRA, CDR2 YSYEKL.

This TCR derives from a young man who had recovered from COVID-19. Input material: PBMCs or T cells enriched from blood (not recorded which). The chain joins TRBV4-1 to TRBJ1-2, with D hard to call. CDR3 nucleotides: TGCGCCAGCAGCCAAGTGACACAAGTCTATGGCTACACCTTC. This codes for CASSQVTQVYGYTF.